This TCR beta chain was observed in a study of identical twins. TCRdb re-analysed the 5' RACE reads in MiXCR, keeping a single row per CDR3 protein. The data show approximately 490,000 distinct CDR3 sequences, around 22% seen once. Germline V gives CDR1 ENHRY, CDR2 SYGVKD. The V segment lost 6 bases and the J segment 2 bases; nucleotides outside the gene matches: 7. The CDR3 runs to 15 residues. This clonotype came up a few times. Its target is not known. General study findings and limits: Fewer insertions were carried by abundant cord blood beta clonotypes, but none was seen in memory repertoires. Out-of-frame alpha sequences common to twins exhibited an excess of low generation probability.

Healthy Caucasians provided all donations. The data also belong to a second study, concerning yellow fever vaccine responses in identical twins. That investigation notes: Twins' T cell vaccine responses reportedly looked partly convergent, partly personalized.

What was sequenced was CD4+ T cells sorted from blood. The chain carries TRBV10-3 and TRBJ2-3; 8 nucleotides match TRBD2. This TCR was sampled from a young woman in good health. The CDR3 sequence: CAIRPGLGSTDTQYF. CDR3 nucleotides: TGTGCCATCAGACCGGGACTAGGGTCCACAGATACGCAGTATTTT.